The 18 T cell receptor beta chains listed next were all sequenced from one sample in a study of blood T cells in healthy people across ages. Sample-barcoded 5' priming and a J-beta primer mix drove a second PCR of roughly 7 to 11 cycles. Via MiXCR, TCRdb re-called the 5' RACE reads, giving one row per CDR3 protein. In the table there are about 1.5 million distinct CDR3 sequences, approximately 43% of which are singletons. Sample: blood. These receptors all come from a woman under 30 in good health.

V gene TRBV4-3 combines with J gene TRBJ2-5; 9 bases are shared with TRBD1. V trimming: 0 bases; J trimming: 2 bases; junction bases outside the gene matches: 4. Germline V lookup: CDR1 LGHNA, CDR2 YSLEER. The CDR3 is 16 amino acids. The CDR3 sequence: CASSQDLTGGQETQYF. CDR3 nucleotide sequence: TGCGCCAGCAGCCAAGATTTGACAGGGGGTCAAGAGACCCAGTACTTC.

Only a few counts were recorded for this clonotype. The chain employs TRBV27 and TRBJ2-2; the match to TRBD2 covers 8 bases. Germline V gene data show CDR1 as MNHEY and CDR2 as SMNVEV (reference sequence). The V segment lost 10 bases and the J segment 4 bases; nucleotides outside the gene matches: 8. This CDR3 is 14 amino acids long. The CDR3 sequence: CATSLLAGTGELFF. The CDR3 bases are TGTGCCACCAGCCTGCTAGCGGGCACCGGGGAGCTGTTTTTT.

This chain joins TRBV4-3 and TRBJ2-3, with D perhaps matching TRBD2 (6 bases). The germline CDR1 and CDR2 sequences are LGHNA and YSLEER. The ends were cut back, 2 bases at V and 1 base at J, with 10 bases in the middle. There are 15 residues in the CDR3. CDR3 in DNA: TGCGCCAGCAGCCAAAGGTGGGAGGGCACAGATACGCAGTATTTT. Amino acid sequence: CASSQRWEGTDTQYF.

This clonotype was seen a handful of times. The V and J genes are TRBV10-3 and TRBJ2-3; D is undetermined. V lost 1 base and J 4 bases, leaving 3 bases between the germline ends. From germline, CDR1 is ENHRY and CDR2 SYGVKD. The CDR3 length is 12 residues. For the CDR3, the DNA is TGTGCCATCAGTGAGTGGGCAGATACGCAGTATTTT. This encodes CAISEWADTQYF.

There are a few counts of this clonotype. The rearrangement links TRBV12-3 or TRBV12-4 to TRBJ2-1; 7 nucleotides agree with TRBD1. Trimming cost V 3 bases and J 3 bases; bases outside gene matches: 5. The CDR3 totals 15 residues. For the CDR3, the DNA is TGTGCCAGCAGTTTCAAGGGGGCGAGCTACAATGAGCAGTTCTTC. It specifies CASSFKGASYNEQFF.

This chain links TRBV25-1 with TRBJ2-2; no firm D call. CDR3 length: 14 amino acids. V lost 3 bases to trimming and J lost 4 bases, with 9 bases between them. Germline V lookup: CDR1 MGHDK, CDR2 SYGVNS. The CDR3 region has the DNA TGTGCCAGCAGTGATCTACCGGGCACCGGGGAGCTGTTTTTT. This translates into CASSDLPGTGELFF.

This clonotype was counted only a few times. CDR3 sequence (DNA): TGTGCCAGCAGAACTGACATGGTCGACGAGCAGTACTTC. This codes for CASRTDMVDEQYF. The rearrangement joins TRBV6-1 to TRBJ2-7; no clear D gene. Germline assignment: CDR1 MNHNS and CDR2 SASEGT. Trimming stripped 6 bases from V and 5 bases from J, with 14 bases between. The CDR3 consists of 13 residues.

This clonotype was picked up many times. This chain joins TRBV10-3 and TRBJ2-7; D perhaps matches TRBD2 (6 bases). This CDR3 region has 13 residues. Per germline, CDR1 ENHRY and CDR2 SYGVKD. V lost 5 bases to trimming and J lost 3 bases, with 11 bases between them. Here the CDR3 DNA reads TGTGCCATCAGTCCGGGACTTAACTACGAGCAGTACTTC. Its translation: CAISPGLNYEQYF.

This clonotype was observed many times. This chain links TRBV5-1 with TRBJ1-2; 9 nucleotides line up with TRBD1. Germline V CDR1 and CDR2: SGHRS, YFSETQ. This CDR3 has 13 amino acids. V gave up 4 bases and J gave up 4 bases; unmatched junction bases: 2. The CDR3 reads CASSTDRGYGYTF. The DNA of the CDR3 is TGCGCCAGCAGCACGGACAGGGGCTATGGCTACACCTTC.

This clonotype has only one observation. CDR3 in DNA: TGTGCCAGCAGCTCCTCTTTGAGGCAGGGTGGAGATACGCAGTATTTT. It encodes CASSSSLRQGGDTQYF. The V and J genes are TRBV5-5 and TRBJ2-3, with D possibly TRBD1 on 5 matching bases. The germline V gene encodes CDR1 SGHKS and CDR2 YYEKEE (reference sequence). The CDR3 contains 16 residues. V was trimmed by 3 bases and J by 5 bases, leaving 19 bases between them.

The chain has TRBV14 and TRBJ2-5, with a weak D call TRBD1 (6 bases). Germline CDR1 reads SGHDN; CDR2 reads FVKESK. CDR3 length: 17 residues. Deletions cut 0 bases from V and 1 base from J, with 15 bases between. This CDR3 reads CASSQEGALRSQETQYF. The CDR3 DNA reads TGTGCCAGCAGCCAAGAGGGGGCGCTTCGGTCCCAAGAGACCCAGTACTTC.

This sequence joins TRBV3-1 and TRBJ2-1; D call uncertain. V was pared by 1 base and J by 2 bases, with 9 bases between. Germline CDR1 reads LGHDT; CDR2 reads YNNKEL (reference sequence). The CDR3 totals 15 residues. Here the CDR3 DNA reads TGTGCCAGCAGCCAAGCCCTCTCTCCCTACAATGAGCAGTTCTTC. Translating it yields CASSQALSPYNEQFF.

Points on this clonotype: At one of its ends the junction is not consistent with the germline gene, which may arise from a read error. This sequence joins TRBV7-7 and TRBJ1-1; no definite D call. Germline-derived CDR1 and CDR2 are SSHAT and FNYEAQ (reference sequence). The CDR3 contains 18 residues. CDR3 sequence: CASSLGKRRALMNTEAFF. Here the CDR3 DNA reads TGTGCTAGCAGCTTAGGCAAGAGGAGGGCCCTGATGAACACTGAAGCTTTCTTT.

The table lists this clonotype with a few counts. V usage is TRBV20-1 and J usage is TRBJ2-7; D might be TRBD1 or TRBD2, each matching 5 bases. V was shortened by 2 bases and J by 5 bases, with 10 bases between the two germline ends. The CDR3 loop spans 12 amino acids. Germline V CDR1 and CDR2: DFQATT, SNEGSKA (reference sequence). CDR3 residues: CSARRGLNEQYF. CDR3 nucleotides: TGCAGTGCTAGACGGGGCCTGAACGAGCAGTACTTC.

The gene calls are TRBV7-8 and TRBJ2-5; D gene uncertain. Looked up from germline, CDR1 is SGHVS and CDR2 is FQNEAQ. The CDR3 is 12 amino acids. V shed 5 bases and J shed 11 bases, with 15 bases lying between them. The CDR3 region has the DNA TGTGCCAGCAGCATCCTCCTGGGTGAGCAGTACTTC. Amino acids: CASSILLGEQYF.

This clonotype was seen a few times. The chain recombines TRBV20-1 with TRBJ2-2; TRBD2 matches at 9 bases. The CDR3 sequence is 14 residues long. Germline V gene lookup returns CDR1 DFQATT and CDR2 SNEGSKA (reference sequence). Losses at the gene ends were 3 bases for V and 3 bases for J; bases not matched to a gene: 2. CDR3 sequence (DNA): TGCAGTGCTAGGGTAGCGGGAGACACCGGGGAGCTGTTTTTT. As protein: CSARVAGDTGELFF.

This sequence joins TRBV5-1 and TRBJ1-1; D is unresolved. Germline values: CDR1 SGHRS, CDR2 YFSETQ. The CDR3 sequence is 13 residues long. V gave up 1 base and J gave up 7 bases, with 11 bases separating them. The CDR3 nucleotides are TGCGCCAGCAGCTTGCCATCGACATTTGAAGCTTTCTTT. Protein: CASSLPSTFEAFF.

V and J are TRBV12-3 or TRBV12-4 and TRBJ2-7; D is possibly TRBD1 (6 bases). Trimming took off 6 bases at V and 6 bases at J, with 12 bases between the two ends. The CDR3 extends over 12 amino acids. The CDR3 DNA follows: TGTGCCAGCAGATTACAGGGTTTCGAGCAGTACTTC. Its protein product is CASRLQGFEQYF.